This TCR beta chain was recorded in a study of cytomegalovirus exposure and HLA in healthy donors (dated 2017 in TCRdb). Regarding the study in general: According to a later analysis, one platform produced both the 120 validation repertoires and the roughly 650 repertoires of the first cohort. The study combined high-throughput TCR immunosequencing, statistical association of individual TCRs with disease status, and machine learning to predict cytomegalovirus infection status. A separate validation cohort of approximately 120 different subjects was used in addition to the approximately 640-subject first cohort. The study aimed to test whether signatures of past pathogen exposure could be identified by cataloging public T cell receptors. Overall study outcomes, separate from this receptor: In the study, approximately 160 TCR beta chains were listed as associated with cytomegalovirus. Most TCR sequences were seen in very few donors, while some public TCRs were found in many individuals. In both the original and validation cohorts, the classifier was reported to diagnose cytomegalovirus status with high specificity and sensitivity. A later analysis lacked HLA typing for the validation cohort, so it scored co-occurrence in that cohort across all 120 or so repertoires. According to the authors, the approach could potentially be generalized to other disease states and immunological phenotypes. In a later analysis, TCRs clustered in the first cohort were found to also tend to co-occur in the approximately 120 validation repertoires, with around 94% of cluster scores above 0. In vitro tests confirmed that a few of the cytomegalovirus-associated TCR beta chains recognize cytomegalovirus antigens.

From the cysteine up to the phenylalanine, the CDR3 has a length of 16 residues. The sequence is cut down to CDR3 DNA, 48 bases in frame from base 1. Ends trimmed: V by 0 bases, J by 6 bases; bases unmatched to a gene: 8. CDR1 KGHSH and CDR2 LQKENI were looked up in the germline V gene. Separate from the approximately 690-subject first cohort, the validation cohort of around 130 subjects was the group to which the donors belonged. The library relied on the immunoSEQ multiplex PCR assay. In the original analysis: A statistical classification framework was built to diagnose cytomegalovirus status from the catalog of TCR beta chain sequences. TCRdb carries this immuneACCESS record with in-frame sequences only. Its versions omit some clonotypes, under half of them owing to an unresolved V gene in the studies checked, with the rest unexplained. V, J and clone size are taken as reported in that table, and D and trimming were inferred from the DNA itself. Within this sample are about 130,000 clones, with around 90% of them counted one time only. 6.2% of the sample lies in the top ten.

As concerns this clone: What this receptor recognizes is not known. No per-base quality is available; no much larger clone lies one base away.

The clonotype was recovered from a woman in her twenties or thirties in good health and CMV-seropositive. The rearrangement combines TRBV18 with TRBJ2-7, with 10 central nucleotides matching TRBD1. The sequencing sample was made of PBMCs. Read as DNA, the sequence is TGTGCCAGCTCACCACCAAAGGGGGACAGGGGCCTCGAGCAGTACTTC. It encodes CASSPPKGDRGLEQYF.